Below, 26 T cell receptor beta chains from the same sample are listed, as sequenced in a study of blood T cell repertoires in COVID-19. Clones were read by immunoSEQ multiplex PCR, and TCRdb kept only the in-frame ones, dropping some. The sample includes 90,000 to 120,000 clones, 88% of them seen just once. Sequenced sample: peripheral blood. The receptors shown here come from a woman in her sixties or seventies with acute or convalescent COVID-19.

In this sample, this clone turned up once. The V and J genes are TRBV28 and TRBJ1-4; 11 nucleotides match TRBD1. CDR3 length: 16 amino acids. After removal of 7 bases from V and 8 bases from J, the junction contained 12 bases not matched to a gene. Germline V gene data show CDR1 as MDHEN and CDR2 as SYDVKM. In DNA, the CDR3 is TGTGCCAGCACCGGACAGGGGGCGTGGAGCCTAGAAAAACTGTTTTTT. Residues: CASTGQGAWSLEKLFF.

The chain couples TRBV27 to TRBJ2-7, with 7 nucleotides matching TRBD2. V gave up 5 bases and J gave up 6 bases; unmatched junction bases: 10. Germline CDR1 MNHEY, CDR2 SMNVEV (reference sequence). The CDR3 consists of 14 residues. The DNA of the CDR3 is TGTGCCAGCAGTCTCGGGACTATCGGGGGCGAGCAGTACTTC. Residues: CASSLGTIGGEQYF.

V usage is TRBV2 and J usage is TRBJ1-5; D not certain. There are 15 residues in the CDR3. CDR1 is SNHLY, CDR2 FYNNEI, per germline. Deletions cut 2 bases from V and 4 bases from J, with 12 bases between. The CDR3 sequence: CASSESSLVNQPQHF. The CDR3 DNA reads TGTGCCAGCAGTGAATCTTCCCTCGTTAATCAGCCCCAGCATTTT. The entire variable domain, with the rest obtained from reference TRBV2 and TRBJ1-5, is as follows: EPEVTQTPSHQVTQMGQEVILRCVPISNHLYFYWYRQILGQKVEFLVSFYNNEISEKSEIFDDQFSVERPDGSNFTLKIRSTKLEDSAMYFCASSESSLVNQPQHFGDGTRLSIL.

V gene TRBV19 combines with J gene TRBJ1-1; D not resolved. CDR3 length: 11 residues. Trimming stripped 11 bases from V and 1 base from J, with 8 bases between. Germline V gives CDR1 LNHDA, CDR2 SQIVND (reference sequence). The CDR3 nucleotides are TGTGCCTCTAACCCGAACACTGAAGCTTTCTTT. Amino acid sequence: CASNPNTEAFF.

This clone was counted once. The chain links TRBV28 to TRBJ2-1, with TRBD1 identical over 7 bases. V was pared by 3 bases and J by 3 bases, with 2 bases of the junction left unmatched. The CDR3 contains 14 residues. Germline V CDR1 and CDR2: MDHEN, SYDVKM. CDR3 in DNA: TGTGCCAGCAGTTTGGGACAGATCTACAATGAGCAGTTCTTC. As protein: CASSLGQIYNEQFF.

This chain joins TRBV5-5 and TRBJ1-5; TRBD1 matches at 7 bases. The CDR3 runs to 15 residues. Germline values: CDR1 SGHKS, CDR2 YYEKEE (reference sequence). Germline trimming cut 0 bases from V and 1 base from J; bases unmatched to any gene: 1. The CDR3 sequence is CASSLARGSNQPQHF. The CDR3 bases are TGTGCCAGCAGCTTGGCCAGGGGGAGCAATCAGCCCCAGCATTTT.

The chain is built from TRBV10-3 and TRBJ2-1; 8 bases match TRBD1. Germline-derived CDR1 and CDR2 are ENHRY and SYGVKD. J was trimmed by 6 bases and V by 6 bases; bases with no gene match: 19. CDR3 length: 18 amino acids. In DNA, the CDR3 is TGTGCCATCAGGGGGACAGGCAGATTAGCGGTTCAGGGCAATGAGCAGTTCTTC. It yields the protein CAIRGTGRLAVQGNEQFF.

V is TRBV24-1 and J is TRBJ2-1; TRBD1 agrees at 9 bases. Germline V CDR1 and CDR2: KGHDR, SFDVKD. Trimming removed 3 bases from V and 15 bases from J; junction bases left unmatched: 17. This CDR3 has 16 amino acids. The CDR3 is CATSDTGTGRSRRTFF. The CDR3 nucleotides read TGTGCCACCAGTGATACCGGGACAGGGAGGAGCCGCCGAACGTTCTTC.

The chain carries TRBV4-1 and TRBJ2-1; tentative D call: TRBD2 (6 bases). Trimming removed 1 base from V and 4 bases from J, with 11 bases in between. The CDR3 length is 15 residues. Per the germline V gene, CDR1 is MGHRA and CDR2 is YSYEKL. DNA for the CDR3: TGCGCCAGCAGCCAAGCCCCGACTAGTTACAATGAGCAGTTCTTC. Translated, it gives CASSQAPTSYNEQFF.

V and J are TRBV2 and TRBJ1-4, with D unclear. This CDR3 is 14 amino acids long. Looked up from germline, CDR1 is SNHLY and CDR2 is FYNNEI. Trimming shortened V by 5 bases and J by 4 bases, and 11 bases separated the two germline ends. In nucleotides, the CDR3 is TGTGCCAGCAGTACCCAGCGGGTTAATGAAAAACTGTTTTTT. Protein: CASSTQRVNEKLFF. The full variable domain, in which reference TRBV2 and TRBJ1-4 provide the parts outside the CDR3, is EPEVTQTPSHQVTQMGQEVILRCVPISNHLYFYWYRQILGQKVEFLVSFYNNEISEKSEIFDDQFSVERPDGSNFTLKIRSTKLEDSAMYFCASSTQRVNEKLFFGSGTQLSVL.

V and J are TRBV11-2 and TRBJ2-7; TRBD1 agrees at 8 bases. The germline V gene has CDR1 SGHAT and CDR2 FQNNGV. The CDR3 runs to 14 residues. V shed 4 bases, J shed 3 bases, and the junction held 5 bases outside the gene matches. The CDR3 protein is CASSSGTGNYEQYV. In nucleotides, the CDR3 is TGTGCCAGCAGCTCTGGGACAGGTAACTACGAGCAGTACGTC.

This chain connects TRBV19 to TRBJ2-1; TRBD2 aligns across 9 bases. In germline, CDR1 is LNHDA, CDR2 SQIVND (reference sequence). Trimming at V came to 5 bases and at J to 8 bases, leaving 13 bases not matched to a gene. The CDR3 extends over 16 amino acids. The CDR3 here is CASSALPGLAEHEQFF. CDR3 nucleotides: TGTGCCAGTAGTGCCCTGCCGGGACTAGCAGAACATGAGCAGTTCTTC.

The chain is built from TRBV6-5 and TRBJ2-1; TRBD2 agrees at 9 bases. Germline V CDR1 and CDR2: MNHEY, SVGAGI. This CDR3 is built from 15 residues. V gave up 6 bases and J gave up 7 bases; unmatched junction bases: 10. The CDR3 region has the DNA TGTGCCAGCAGAAAACCGGGACTAGCAAGAAATGAGCAGTTCTTC. Translating it yields CASRKPGLARNEQFF.

This sequence joins TRBV11-2 and TRBJ2-1; D unclear. Germline-derived CDR1 and CDR2 are SGHAT and FQNNGV. CDR3 size: 13 residues. Trimming left V 1 base short and J 8 bases short, with 9 bases between. The CDR3 DNA reads TGTGCCAGCAGCTTAGTCTTGCCGGATGAGCAGTTCTTC. Translating gives CASSLVLPDEQFF.

V gene TRBV7-9 combines with J gene TRBJ1-4; tentatively, D is TRBD1 (5 bases). Trimming left V 5 bases short and J 3 bases short, with 13 bases between. Germline CDR1 SEHNR, CDR2 FQNEAQ (reference sequence). The CDR3 extends over 15 amino acids. DNA for the CDR3: TGTGCCAGCAGCCCTACGGGGGGACCTAATGAAAAACTGTTTTTT. This codes for CASSPTGGPNEKLFF.

This sequence joins TRBV13 and TRBJ2-2; TRBD2 might be the D (6 bases). The CDR3 spans 16 residues. In germline, CDR1 is PRHDT, CDR2 FYEKMQ (reference sequence). V was clipped by 5 bases and J by 4 bases, with 17 bases between them. CDR3 nucleotides: TGTGCCAGCAGCCGAATGGGGGAGGCGGGCACCGGGGAGCTGTTTTTT. Encoded protein: CASSRMGEAGTGELFF.

This clone came up a few times. The chain combines TRBV6-6 with TRBJ2-1, with TRBD1 as a possible D gene (5 bases). This CDR3 is built from 15 residues. The V end was cut by 6 bases, the J end by 6 bases, with 18 bases between. Germline CDR1 MNHNY, CDR2 SVGAGI (reference sequence). In DNA, the CDR3 is TGTGCCAGCAGGCCCGGGTCCCTAGGGGTCAATGAGCAGTTCTTC. Amino acids: CASRPGSLGVNEQFF.

The chain couples TRBV28 to TRBJ2-7; the D gene is possibly TRBD1 (6 bases). V was shortened by 4 bases and J by 12 bases, with 16 bases between the two germline ends. The CDR3 is made up of 12 amino acids. Germline V CDR1 and CDR2: MDHEN, SYDVKM. The CDR3 sequence: CASSSPGATGYF. The CDR3 DNA sequence: TGTGCCAGCAGTTCCCCAGGGGCTACGGGGTACTTC. Filled out from reference TRBV28 and TRBJ2-7, the complete variable domain reads DVKVTQSSRYLVKRTGEKVFLECVQDMDHENMFWYRQDPGLGLRLIYFSYDVKMKEKGDIPEGYSVSREKKERFSLILESASTNQTSMYLCASSSPGATGYFGPGTRLTVT.

The chain employs TRBV5-1 and TRBJ1-4, with D maybe TRBD1 (6 bases). Trimming removed 4 bases at V and 2 bases at J, with 24 bases between. This CDR3 contains 19 residues. Germline lookup yields CDR1 SGHRS and CDR2 YFSETQ. The CDR3 spells CASSDRHGTPGGTNEKLFF. The CDR3 region has the DNA TGCGCCAGCAGCGACCGACACGGGACACCGGGCGGGACTAATGAAAAACTGTTTTTT.

This clone was counted once. V gene TRBV5-1 combines with J gene TRBJ2-2; 8 positions agree with TRBD2. The CDR3 extends over 15 amino acids. CDR1 is SGHRS, CDR2 YFSETQ, per germline. J lost 5 bases, V lost 3 bases, and 6 bases had no gene match. The CDR3 loop reads CASSWAASGTGELFF. The CDR3 DNA sequence: TGCGCCAGCAGCTGGGCGGCTAGCGGGACCGGGGAGCTGTTTTTT. Full variable domain (remainder filled in from reference TRBV5-1 and TRBJ2-2): KAGVTQTPRYLIKTRGQQVTLSCSPISGHRSVSWYQQTPGQGLQFLFEYFSETQRNKGNFPGRFSGRQFSNSRSEMNVSTLELGDSALYLCASSWAASGTGELFFGEGSRLTVL.

This clone was detected once. This rearrangement joins TRBV12-3 or TRBV12-4 to TRBJ2-1, with 10 positions matching TRBD1. Trimming removed 5 bases from V and 14 bases from J; junction bases left unmatched: 9. This CDR3 spans 13 amino acids. The CDR3 bases are TGTGCCAGCAGTCCTCGCGGACAGGGGGAAAAGTTCTTC. Protein product: CASSPRGQGEKFF.

The chain links TRBV3-1 (or the pseudogene TRBV3-2) to TRBJ2-1; 9 nucleotides match TRBD2. The CDR3 has 18 residues. The V segment lost 4 bases and the J segment 4 bases; nucleotides outside the gene matches: 14. Germline assignment: CDR1 LGHDT and CDR2 YNNKEL (reference sequence). This CDR3 is CASSPARAGGVLYNEQFF. CDR3 DNA sequence: TGTGCCAGCAGCCCCGCAAGGGCGGGAGGGGTGCTATACAATGAGCAGTTCTTC.

The count of this clone is one. The J gene is TRBJ1-3, the V gene TRBV6-6, with D maybe TRBD1 (5 bases). V lost 6 bases to trimming and J lost 0 bases, with 12 bases between them. The CDR3 totals 15 residues. In germline, CDR1 is MNHNY, CDR2 SVGAGI (reference sequence). CDR3 amino acids: CASRSLGLSGNTIYF. The CDR3 nucleotides read TGTGCCAGCAGGTCCTTGGGGCTCTCTGGAAACACCATATATTTT.

The genes are TRBV15 and TRBJ1-5; weak D call: TRBD1 (5 bases). The CDR3 is made up of 15 amino acids. Germline V lookup: CDR1 LNHNV, CDR2 YYDKDF (reference sequence). The germline V and J ends were trimmed by 0 bases and 5 bases, with 11 bases remaining between them. CDR3 loop: CATSRDRKTDQPQHF. Here the CDR3 DNA reads TGTGCCACCAGCAGAGATCGGAAGACAGATCAGCCCCAGCATTTT. The full variable domain, with the rest looked up from reference TRBV15 and TRBJ1-5, is DAMVIQNPRYQVTQFGKPVTLSCSQTLNHNVMYWYQQKSSQAPKLLFHYYDKDFNNEADTPDNFQSRRPNTSFCFLDIRSPGLGDTAMYLCATSRDRKTDQPQHFGDGTRLSIL.

This rearrangement joins TRBV5-6 to TRBJ1-2; D perhaps matches TRBD1 (5 bases). The CDR3 extends over 14 amino acids. Trimming pared 4 bases from V and 7 bases from J, leaving 17 bases between. Germline V gene data show CDR1 as SGHDT and CDR2 as YYEEEE. The CDR3 DNA follows: TGTGCCAGCAGCCTGGATCCCAGGGATCCTGGCTACACCTTC. Its protein is CASSLDPRDPGYTF. Supplemented by reference TRBV5-6 and TRBJ1-2, the full variable domain reads DAGVTQSPTHLIKTRGQQVTLRCSPKSGHDTVSWYQQALGQGPQFIFQYYEEEERQRGNFPDRFSGHQFPNYSSELNVNALLLGDSALYLCASSLDPRDPGYTFGSGTRLTVV.

This clone was seen more than once but under ten times. V usage is TRBV19 and J usage is TRBJ1-6; no clear D gene. There are 16 residues in the CDR3. Germline V lookup: CDR1 LNHDA, CDR2 SQIVND (reference sequence). The ends were cut back, 0 bases at V and 0 bases at J, with 6 bases in the middle. CDR3 residues: CASSIDGGSYNSPLHF. CDR3 in DNA: TGTGCCAGTAGTATAGACGGCGGCTCCTATAATTCACCCCTCCACTTT. Supplemented by reference TRBV19 and TRBJ1-6, the full variable domain reads DGGITQSPKYLFRKEGQNVTLSCEQNLNHDAMYWYRQDPGQGLRLIYYSQIVNDFQKGDIAEGYSVSREKKESFPLTVTSAQKNPTAFYLCASSIDGGSYNSPLHFGNGTRLTVT.